This T cell receptor beta chain appears in the sequencing data of a study of T cell responses to AZD1222 COVID-19 vaccine. Points from the study as a whole: Seropositive at baseline were only a handful of AZD1222 recipients.

This clone was recorded only once. Its antigen is not identified. Here immunoSEQ multiplex PCR was the method, and the copy in TCRdb shows in-frame clones only, minus some. The data contain about 120,000 clones, 75% to 90% of them singletons. Per the germline V gene, CDR1 is MGHDK and CDR2 is SYGVNS. Trimming left V 3 bases short and J 7 bases short, with 19 bases between. This CDR3 has 16 amino acids. The source material was peripheral blood, sampled on day 0 of AZD1222 vaccination. The receptor was isolated from an adult in good health. V gene TRBV25-1 combines with J gene TRBJ1-3; D is undetermined. The CDR3 here is CASSEPPAQQGNTIYF. CDR3 nucleotides: TGTGCCAGCAGTGAGCCGCCGGCGCAGCAAGGGAACACCATATATTTT.